The 20 T cell receptor beta chains reported below all come from one sample, sequenced in a study of regulatory T cells in long-lasting Graves disease. The time point denotes: persistent/refractory GD, antithyroid drugs over 5 years with positive TRAb. The TCR library was made from RNA that had been extracted from PBMCs in TRIzol. The authors built TCR beta libraries using iRepertoire HTBI primers and Arm-PCR of CDR3 regions. TCRdb re-called the multiplex PCR reads through MiXCR, storing one row per CDR3 protein. The sample includes about 430,000 distinct CDR3 sequences, roughly a fifth of them seen just once. The material sequenced was peripheral blood mononuclear cells (PBMCs), taken when the disease was refractory, from a patient treated with antithyroid drugs. Every receptor here comes from a female donor with Graves disease.

The table lists this clonotype with many counts. The rearrangement uses TRBV6-1 and TRBJ1-2; TRBD1 matches 9 bases. CDR1 and CDR2 (germline): MNHNS, SASEGT. After removal of 5 bases from V and 4 bases from J, the junction contained 5 bases not matched to a gene. The CDR3 loop spans 14 amino acids. The CDR3 DNA reads TGTGCCAGCAGTCCCGAGACAGGGGGCTATGGCTACACCTTC. Its translation is CASSPETGGYGYTF.

This chain links TRBV29-1 with TRBJ2-2; D perhaps matches TRBD1 (5 bases). Germline loops: CDR1 SQVTM, CDR2 ANQGSEA. The CDR3 sequence is 15 residues long. Trimming pared 2 bases from V and 4 bases from J, leaving 14 bases between. The CDR3 region has the DNA TGCAGCGTTGAAATAGGCGACAGCTTCACCGGGGAGCTGTTTTTT. Its protein is CSVEIGDSFTGELFF.

The chain combines TRBV5-1 with TRBJ2-3, with 15 bases fitting TRBD2. The germline V gene encodes CDR1 SGHRS and CDR2 YFSETQ. The CDR3 is 15 amino acids. Unmatched junction bases numbered 3, after V lost 4 bases and J lost 6 bases. This CDR3 reads CASSGGLAGGDTQYF. As DNA, the CDR3 is TGCGCCAGCAGCGGGGGACTAGCGGGAGGTGATACGCAGTATTTT.

In its sample, this clonotype was seen many times. This chain uses TRBV12-3 or TRBV12-4 with TRBJ2-5; 9 bases line up with TRBD2. The CDR3 contains 15 residues. V gave up 5 bases and J gave up 0 bases; unmatched junction bases: 4. The CDR3 sequence is CASSETSGDQETQYF. CDR3 DNA: TGTGCCAGCAGTGAGACTAGCGGAGACCAAGAGACCCAGTACTTC.

In this sample, this clonotype turned up many times. The chain employs TRBV6-5 and TRBJ2-5; D assignment may be TRBD1 or TRBD2 (7 bases each). CDR1 and CDR2 (germline): MNHEY, SVGAGI. Trimming removed 2 bases from V and 0 bases from J, with 13 bases in between. The CDR3 length is 16 residues. CDR3 bases: TGTGCCAGCAGTTACCAGGGGGGGCAGGACCAAGAGACCCAGTACTTC. This codes for CASSYQGGQDQETQYF.

The chain uses TRBV20-1 and TRBJ2-1, with TRBD1 matching 7 bases. V lost 1 base, J lost 6 bases, and 9 bases stayed unmatched. The CDR3 contains 15 residues. Germline CDR1 is DFQATT and CDR2 is SNEGSKA (reference sequence). CDR3 sequence reads: CSARVLGTDTNEQFF. The CDR3 region has the DNA TGCAGTGCTAGAGTTTTAGGGACAGATACCAATGAGCAGTTCTTC.

This sequence joins TRBV7-2 and TRBJ2-1; 7 bases map to TRBD2. J was trimmed by 5 bases and V by 3 bases; bases with no gene match: 4. The CDR3 has 14 amino acids. Germline-derived CDR1 and CDR2 are SGHTA and FQGNSA. Here the CDR3 reads CASSFGTNNNEQFF. CDR3 sequence (DNA): TGTGCCAGCAGCTTCGGGACTAACAACAATGAGCAGTTCTTC.

There are many counts of this clonotype. This CDR3 is CARRVGGRAGELFF. In nucleotides, the CDR3 is TGTGCCAGGAGAGTGGGCGGCCGTGCCGGGGAGCTGTTTTTT. The rearrangement links TRBV2 to TRBJ2-2; D is ambiguous. Germline-derived CDR1 and CDR2 are SNHLY and FYNNEI. V was cut by 9 bases and J by 6 bases, with 17 bases left in between. The CDR3 totals 14 residues.

This clonotype was found many times. The chain has TRBV20-1 and TRBJ1-5; 9 bases match TRBD1. CDR3 length equals 15 residues. V gave up 6 bases and J gave up 3 bases; unmatched junction bases: 9. Germline CDR1 DFQATT, CDR2 SNEGSKA (reference sequence). The DNA for the CDR3 is TGCAGTGCGCGGACCGGGACAGGGAACAATCAGCCCCAGCATTTT. It codes for CSARTGTGNNQPQHF.

This clonotype has at least ten counts. This rearrangement joins TRBV2 to TRBJ2-7; possibly TRBD2 for D (6 bases). The CDR3 length is 16 residues. Germline CDR1 and CDR2: SNHLY and FYNNEI. Trimming cost V 1 base and J 3 bases, with 16 bases left between them. The CDR3 DNA sequence: TGTGCCAGCAGTGAAGGGCGCGGGACGGGAAACTACGAGCAGTACTTC. Protein product: CASSEGRGTGNYEQYF.

This clonotype occurred many times. V and J are TRBV12-3 or TRBV12-4 and TRBJ1-5, with D unresolved. Trimming removed 6 bases from V and 0 bases from J, with 6 bases in between. There are 13 residues in the CDR3. The chain's CDR3 is CASSSDSNQPQHF. The DNA for the CDR3 is TGTGCCAGCAGCTCAGATAGCAATCAGCCCCAGCATTTT.

This clonotype was picked up a small number of times. The genes are TRBV20-1 and TRBJ2-1; 8 bases align to TRBD2. Germline CDR1 DFQATT, CDR2 SNEGSKA (reference sequence). This CDR3 has 15 residues. With 0 bases clipped from V and 8 bases from J, the junction kept 9 bases outside the gene matches. In nucleotides, the CDR3 is TGCAGTGCTAGAGATGCGGTAGCGGGAACGGATGAGCAGTTCTTC. Encoded protein: CSARDAVAGTDEQFF.

This clonotype was detected ten times or more. This chain links TRBV5-5 with TRBJ1-1, with D perhaps matching TRBD1 (5 bases). V was cut by 1 base and J by 1 base, with 11 bases left in between. CDR1 and CDR2 from the germline V gene are SGHKS and YYEKEE (reference sequence). The CDR3 extends over 15 amino acids. The CDR3 nucleotides read TGTGCCAGCAGCTTGTCAGGGTCGGCGAACACTGAAGCTTTCTTT. Amino acids: CASSLSGSANTEAFF.

There are a few counts of this clonotype. The CDR3 loop is CSANTGGPPEQYF. The CDR3 nucleotides are TGCAGTGCAAACACGGGAGGGCCGCCCGAGCAGTACTTC. V and J are TRBV20-1 and TRBJ2-7; TRBD2 matches 8 bases. Germline V gene lookup returns CDR1 DFQATT and CDR2 SNEGSKA (reference sequence). J gave up 6 bases and V 6 bases, and 10 bases lay outside the gene matches. The CDR3 covers 13 residues.

V is TRBV3-1 and J is TRBJ2-7, with a possible D match to TRBD1 (6 bases). CDR1 is LGHDT, CDR2 YNNKEL, per germline (reference sequence). Trimming stripped 3 bases from V and 3 bases from J, with 18 bases between. This CDR3 spans 16 amino acids. CDR3 sequence reads: CASSQWGTTTYYEQYF. The CDR3 bases are TGTGCCAGCAGCCAGTGGGGGACAACAACCTACTACGAGCAGTACTTC.

This clonotype was observed many times. This sequence joins TRBV25-1 and TRBJ1-1; D possibly corresponds to TRBD1 (5 bases). Germline CDR1 reads MGHDK; CDR2 reads SYGVNS. V gave up 7 bases and J gave up 1 base, with 13 bases separating them. This CDR3 has 14 amino acids. DNA of the CDR3: TGTGCCAGCACTAGAGGGACCGCGAACACTGAAGCTTTCTTT. Its translation is CASTRGTANTEAFF.

This clonotype was counted many times. The genes are TRBV27 and TRBJ1-5; TRBD1 aligns across 8 bases. The J segment lost 2 bases and the V segment lost 6 bases, leaving 6 bases of the junction unmatched. CDR1 MNHEY and CDR2 SMNVEV come from the germline V gene (reference sequence). This CDR3 has 15 amino acids. DNA of the CDR3: TGTGCCAGCAGCCGGACGACAGGGGGCAATCAGCCCCAGCATTTT. Translation gives CASSRTTGGNQPQHF.

J is TRBJ2-3 and V is TRBV9; 7 positions agree with TRBD2. V lost 0 bases, J lost 2 bases, and 6 bases stayed unmatched. Germline CDR1 reads SGDLS; CDR2 reads YYNGEE. This CDR3 region has 16 residues. The CDR3 spells CASSVEASGSTDTQYF. CDR3 DNA sequence: TGTGCCAGCAGCGTAGAGGCTAGCGGCTCCACAGATACGCAGTATTTT.

Many counts were recorded for this clonotype. The chain couples TRBV28 to TRBJ2-5, with D tentatively TRBD1 or TRBD2 (5 bases each). Germline V gene sequence: CDR1 MDHEN, CDR2 SYDVKM. Deletions cut 10 bases from V and 1 base from J, with 13 bases between. CDR3 length equals 13 residues. CDR3 sequence reads: CATTVGGQETQYF. The CDR3 coding sequence is TGTGCCACCACTGTTGGGGGCCAAGAGACCCAGTACTTC. Together with reference TRBV28 and TRBJ2-5, the CDR3 gives the full variable domain: DVKVTQSSRYLVKRTGEKVFLECVQDMDHENMFWYRQDPGLGLRLIYFSYDVKMKEKGDIPEGYSVSREKKERFSLILESASTNQTSMYLCATTVGGQETQYFGPGTRLLVL.

In its sample, this clonotype was seen many times. The rearrangement uses TRBV5-6 and TRBJ1-1; maybe TRBD1 (5 bases). V shed 4 bases and J shed 0 bases, with 7 bases lying between them. The CDR3 extends over 13 amino acids. The germline V gene encodes CDR1 SGHDT and CDR2 YYEEEE. The CDR3 DNA follows: TGTGCCAGCAGCGTGACAGTGAACACTGAAGCTTTCTTT. This translates into CASSVTVNTEAFF. Variable domain in full (rest from reference TRBV5-6 and TRBJ1-1): DAGVTQSPTHLIKTRGQQVTLRCSPKSGHDTVSWYQQALGQGPQFIFQYYEEEERQRGNFPDRFSGHQFPNYSSELNVNALLLGDSALYLCASSVTVNTEAFFGQGTRLTVV.